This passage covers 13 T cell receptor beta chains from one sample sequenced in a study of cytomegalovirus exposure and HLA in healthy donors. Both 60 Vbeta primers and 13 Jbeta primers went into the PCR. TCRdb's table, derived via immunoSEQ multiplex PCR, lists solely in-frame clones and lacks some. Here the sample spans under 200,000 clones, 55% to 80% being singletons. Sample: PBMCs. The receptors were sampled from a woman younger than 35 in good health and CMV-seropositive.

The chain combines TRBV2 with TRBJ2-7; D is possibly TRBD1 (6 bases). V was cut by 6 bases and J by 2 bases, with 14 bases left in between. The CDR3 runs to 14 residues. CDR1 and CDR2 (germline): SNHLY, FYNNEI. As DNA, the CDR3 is TGTGCCAGCAGGGTTGATGGACAGACCTACGAGCAGTACTTC. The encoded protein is CASRVDGQTYEQYF.

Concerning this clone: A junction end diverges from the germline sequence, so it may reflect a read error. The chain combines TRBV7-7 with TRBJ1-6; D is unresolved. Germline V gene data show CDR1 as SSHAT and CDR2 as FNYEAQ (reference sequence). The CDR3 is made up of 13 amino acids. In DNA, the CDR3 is TGTGCTAGCAGCTTAAACGAGGGTTCACCCCTCCACTTT. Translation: CASSLNEGSPLHF.

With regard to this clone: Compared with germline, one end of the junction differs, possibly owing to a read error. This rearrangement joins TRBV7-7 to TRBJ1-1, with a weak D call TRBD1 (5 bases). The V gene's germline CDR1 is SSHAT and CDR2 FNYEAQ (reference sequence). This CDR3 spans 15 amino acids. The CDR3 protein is CASSCNRFENTEAFF. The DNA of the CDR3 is TGTGCTAGCAGCTGTAACAGGTTCGAGAACACTGAAGCTTTCTTT.

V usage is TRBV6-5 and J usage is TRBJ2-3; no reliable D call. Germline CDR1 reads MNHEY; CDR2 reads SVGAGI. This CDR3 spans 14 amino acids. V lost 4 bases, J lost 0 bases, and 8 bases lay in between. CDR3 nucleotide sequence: TGTGCCAGCAGTTCTGCGATCAGCACAGATACGCAGTATTTT. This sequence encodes CASSSAISTDTQYF.

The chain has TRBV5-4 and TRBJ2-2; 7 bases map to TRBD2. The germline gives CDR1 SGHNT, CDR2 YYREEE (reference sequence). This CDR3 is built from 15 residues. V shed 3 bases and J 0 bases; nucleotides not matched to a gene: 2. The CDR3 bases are TGTGCCAGCAGCTCGGGACTAACGAACACCGGGGAGCTGTTTTTT. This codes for CASSSGLTNTGELFF.

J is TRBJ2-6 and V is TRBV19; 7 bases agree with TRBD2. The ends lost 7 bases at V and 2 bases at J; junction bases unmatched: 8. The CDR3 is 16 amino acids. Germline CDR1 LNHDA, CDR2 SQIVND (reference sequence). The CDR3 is CASTPWGGTGANVLTF. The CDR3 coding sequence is TGTGCCAGTACACCGTGGGGGGGTACTGGGGCCAACGTCCTGACTTTC. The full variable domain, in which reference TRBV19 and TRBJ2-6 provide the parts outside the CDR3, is DGGITQSPKYLFRKEGQNVTLSCEQNLNHDAMYWYRQDPGQGLRLIYYSQIVNDFQKGDIAEGYSVSREKKESFPLTVTSAQKNPTAFYLCASTPWGGTGANVLTFGAGSRLTVL.

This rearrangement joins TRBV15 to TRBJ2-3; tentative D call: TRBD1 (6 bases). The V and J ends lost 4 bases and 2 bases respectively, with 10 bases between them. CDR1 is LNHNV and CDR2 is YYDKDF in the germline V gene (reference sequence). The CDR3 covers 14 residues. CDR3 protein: CATSKGVNTDTQYF. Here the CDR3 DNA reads TGTGCCACCAGCAAGGGGGTGAACACAGATACGCAGTATTTT.

The CDR3, as DNA: TGTGCCAGCAGCCCGATGGGACAGGGAGATAACTATGGCTACACCTTC. Its translation: CASSPMGQGDNYGYTF. The chain links TRBV7-9 to TRBJ1-2, with 9 bases identical to TRBD1. Losses at the gene ends were 5 bases for V and 1 base for J; bases not matched to a gene: 8. Germline CDR1 SEHNR, CDR2 FQNEAQ (reference sequence). The CDR3 runs to 16 residues.

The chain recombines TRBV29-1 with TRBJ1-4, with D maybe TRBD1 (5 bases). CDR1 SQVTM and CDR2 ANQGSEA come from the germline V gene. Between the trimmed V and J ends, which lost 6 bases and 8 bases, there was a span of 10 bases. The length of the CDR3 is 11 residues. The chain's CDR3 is CSVRVGEKLFF. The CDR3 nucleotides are TGCAGCGTCAGGGTTGGCGAAAAACTGTTTTTT.

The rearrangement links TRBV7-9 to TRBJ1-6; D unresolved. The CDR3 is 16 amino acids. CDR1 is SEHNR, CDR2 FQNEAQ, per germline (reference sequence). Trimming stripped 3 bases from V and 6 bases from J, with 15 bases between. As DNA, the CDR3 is TGTGCCAGCAGCTTTAGATTGGAGGGAGTTAATTCACCCCTCCACTTT. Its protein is CASSFRLEGVNSPLHF.

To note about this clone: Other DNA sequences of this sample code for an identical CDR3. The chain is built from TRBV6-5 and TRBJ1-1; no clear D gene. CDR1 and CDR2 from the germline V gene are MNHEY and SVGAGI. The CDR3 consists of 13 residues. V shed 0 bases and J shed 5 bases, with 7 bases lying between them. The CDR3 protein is CASSYSGGTEAFF. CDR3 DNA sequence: TGTGCCAGCAGTTACTCTGGAGGGACTGAAGCTTTCTTT.

Here the CDR3 reads CASSRGGSLYEQYF. In DNA, the CDR3 is TGTGCCAGCAGCCGGGGGGGTAGTCTGTACGAGCAGTACTTC. The rearrangement links TRBV7-9 to TRBJ2-7; 8 bases are shared with TRBD2. V shed 5 bases and J 4 bases; nucleotides not matched to a gene: 7. Per the germline V gene, CDR1 is SEHNR and CDR2 is FQNEAQ (reference sequence). The CDR3 loop spans 14 amino acids.

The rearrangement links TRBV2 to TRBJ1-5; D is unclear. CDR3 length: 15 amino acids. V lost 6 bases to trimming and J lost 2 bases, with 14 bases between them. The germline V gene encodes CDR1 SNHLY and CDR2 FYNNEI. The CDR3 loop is CASRGGSSGNQPQHF. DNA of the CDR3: TGTGCCAGCAGGGGAGGGAGTTCAGGCAATCAGCCCCAGCATTTT.